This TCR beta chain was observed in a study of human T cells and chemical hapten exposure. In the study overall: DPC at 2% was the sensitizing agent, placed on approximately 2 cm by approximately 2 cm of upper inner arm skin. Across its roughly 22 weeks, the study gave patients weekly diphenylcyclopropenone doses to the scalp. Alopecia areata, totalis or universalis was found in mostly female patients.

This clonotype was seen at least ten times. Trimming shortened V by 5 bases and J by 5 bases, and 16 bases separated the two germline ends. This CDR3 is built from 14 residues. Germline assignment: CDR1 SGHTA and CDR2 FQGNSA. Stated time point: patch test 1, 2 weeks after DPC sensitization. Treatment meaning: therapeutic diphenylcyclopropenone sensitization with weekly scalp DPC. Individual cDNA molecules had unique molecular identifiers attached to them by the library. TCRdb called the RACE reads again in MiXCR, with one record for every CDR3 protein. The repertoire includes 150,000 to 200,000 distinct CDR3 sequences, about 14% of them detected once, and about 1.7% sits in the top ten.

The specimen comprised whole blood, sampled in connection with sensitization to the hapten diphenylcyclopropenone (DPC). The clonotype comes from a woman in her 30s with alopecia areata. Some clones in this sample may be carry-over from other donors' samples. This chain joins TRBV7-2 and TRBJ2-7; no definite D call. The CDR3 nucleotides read TGTGCCAGCAGCCGGCCTTCAGGCGCCAACGAGCAGTACTTC. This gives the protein CASSRPSGANEQYF.